This TCR beta chain was captured in a study of early T cells in non-severe SARS-CoV-2 infection. Study-wide context: Investigators sequenced bulk RNA drawn from unsorted whole blood, and chains remained unpaired. General study results and limits: Matches to VDJdb favored anti-spike CD8 responses and missed private and CD4 specificities.

As to this clonotype: The antigen remains unidentified.

Researchers attached unique molecular identifiers to individual cDNA molecules. TCRdb reprocessed the 5' RACE reads with MiXCR, giving one entry per CDR3 protein. In the table there are around 63,000 distinct CDR3 sequences, approximately 6.1% of which are singletons. Germline V gene sequence: CDR1 LNHDA, CDR2 SQIVND (reference sequence). This CDR3 contains 13 residues. V was trimmed by 5 bases and J by 0 bases, leaving 7 bases between them. The clonotype comes from an adult who was a healthcare worker with PCR-confirmed SARS-CoV-2 infection or an uninfected control (not recorded which). This chain joins TRBV19 and TRBJ1-1; no clear D gene. The sample was whole blood, taken at baseline. In nucleotides, the CDR3 is TGTGCCAGTAGTTCTATACTGAACACTGAAGCTTTCTTT. Translation gives CASSSILNTEAFF.